Sequencing of this T cell receptor beta chain was carried out in a study of T-cell reconstitution after alpha-beta-depleted transplantation in children (dated by TCRdb to the mid-2010s). A note on the overall study: The study quantitatively tracked T-cell immune reconstitution after TCRalphabeta/CD19-depleted allogeneic hematopoietic cell transplantation in children using TCR repertoire profiling.

The junction shows trimming of 1 base on V and 0 bases on J, plus 9 bases between the germline ends. The germline V gene specifies SQVTM as CDR1 and ANQGSEA as CDR2. There are 14 amino acids in the CDR3, from cysteine to phenylalanine inclusive. Only the CDR3 part of the read is kept: 42 bases, read in frame from the first base. Paper-wide results and their limitations: The high TCRbeta diversity at day 60 in some patients was ascribed to recipient T cells and intrathymic progenitors that had survived conditioning. The apparently early alphabetaT-cell count recovery about two months after transplant was reportedly dependent on only several hundred rapidly expanded clones derived from non-depleted graft cells. Hyperexpanded clone frequencies declined over subsequent months; after one year, T-cell counts and TCRbeta diversity were mostly attributed to newly produced T cells.

With regard to this clonotype: Its antigen remains unidentified. Base qualities are not provided; no much larger clone lies one nucleotide away.

This sample's treatment or condition label indicates: allogeneic hematopoietic cell transplantation with graft depleted of TCRalphabeta T cells and CD19 B cells. Transplant recipients were children who received TCRalphabeta/CD19-depleted allogeneic hematopoietic cell grafts. Receptor amplification or capture employed PCR. Sequencing was carried out with an Illumina HiSeq 2500. Molecular barcoding was employed in the preparation of TCR libraries, with unique molecular identifiers being used to normalize TCRbeta repertoire quantification. TCRdb cleaned the public reads at Q25 with fastp, built clones with MiXCR and kept in-frame beta chains. Under each unique CDR3 protein, matching rows form one entry showing the most common genes and DNA. A total of about 580,000 distinct CDR3 sequences appear in this sample, 20% to 25% of them only once. Roughly 15% of the sample lies in the top ten.

This TCR derives from a boy under two years old who had a stem cell transplant for acute myeloid leukemia, so the T cells may come from the graft donor. Sequences were derived from PBMCs, mostly from graft donor cells, sampled 360 days after TCRalphabeta/CD19-depleted stem cell transplant. Recombination connected TRBV29-1 to TRBJ2-5; the D gene lacks a confident call. The DNA sequence follows: TGCAGCGTTGAAGTAGTCGGGCACCAAGAGACCCAGTACTTC. Its product reads: CSVEVVGHQETQYF.